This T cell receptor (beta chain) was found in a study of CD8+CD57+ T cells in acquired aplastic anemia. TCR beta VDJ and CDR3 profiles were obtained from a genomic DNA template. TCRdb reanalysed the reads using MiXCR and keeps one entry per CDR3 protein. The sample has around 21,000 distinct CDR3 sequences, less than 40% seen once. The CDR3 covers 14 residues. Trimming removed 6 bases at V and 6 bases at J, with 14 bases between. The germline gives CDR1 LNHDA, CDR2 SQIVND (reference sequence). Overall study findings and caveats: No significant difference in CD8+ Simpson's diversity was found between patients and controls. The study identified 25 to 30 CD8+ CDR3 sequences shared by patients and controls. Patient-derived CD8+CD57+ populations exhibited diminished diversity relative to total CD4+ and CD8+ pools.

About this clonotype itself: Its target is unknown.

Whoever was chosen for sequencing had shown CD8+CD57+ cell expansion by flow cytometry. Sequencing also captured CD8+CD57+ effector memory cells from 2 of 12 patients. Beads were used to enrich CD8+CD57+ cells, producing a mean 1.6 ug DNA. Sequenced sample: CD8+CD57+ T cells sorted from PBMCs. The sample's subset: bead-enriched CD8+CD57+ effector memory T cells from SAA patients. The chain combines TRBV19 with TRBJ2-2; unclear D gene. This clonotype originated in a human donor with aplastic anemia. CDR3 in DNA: TGTGCCAGTAGCCGTAATAGAAAGGCCGGGGAGCTGTTTTTT. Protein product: CASSRNRKAGELFF.